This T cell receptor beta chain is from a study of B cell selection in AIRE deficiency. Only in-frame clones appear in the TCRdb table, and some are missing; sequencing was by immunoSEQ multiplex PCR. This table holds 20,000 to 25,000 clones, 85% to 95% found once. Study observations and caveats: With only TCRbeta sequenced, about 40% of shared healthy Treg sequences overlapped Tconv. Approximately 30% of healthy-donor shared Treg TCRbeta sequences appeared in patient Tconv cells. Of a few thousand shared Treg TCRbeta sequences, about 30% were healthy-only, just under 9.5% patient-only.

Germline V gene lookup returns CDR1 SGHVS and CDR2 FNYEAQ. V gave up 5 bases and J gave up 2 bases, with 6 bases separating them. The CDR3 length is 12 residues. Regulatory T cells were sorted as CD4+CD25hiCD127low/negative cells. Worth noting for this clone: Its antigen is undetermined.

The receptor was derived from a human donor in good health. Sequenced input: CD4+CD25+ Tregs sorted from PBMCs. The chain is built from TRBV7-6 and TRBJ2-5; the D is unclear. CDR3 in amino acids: CASSRPQETQYF. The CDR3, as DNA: TGTGCCAGCAGCCGACCGCAAGAGACCCAGTACTTC.